This TCR beta chain was sequenced for a study of cytomegalovirus exposure and HLA in healthy donors. About the study: Early on, a data release was issued that held 80 million or so unique TCRs from HLA-typed donors. The study, taken as a whole, reports: Later on, analysis showed that most CMV-associated TCR beta chains appeared to be HLA-restricted.

Comment on this clone: Its specificity is unknown.

Primers included in the PCR were 60 Vbeta and 13 Jbeta primers. The assay was immunoSEQ multiplex PCR, and TCRdb's table has in-frame clones only and misses some. The sample has about 68,000 clones; over 75% are singletons. V lost 6 bases to trimming and J lost 1 base, with 12 bases between them. Germline V lookup: CDR1 MDHEN, CDR2 SYDVKM. This CDR3 region has 14 residues. Sequenced input: PBMCs. The chain links TRBV28 to TRBJ2-5; D is undetermined. This TCR was recovered from a human donor in good health. The CDR3 sequence: CASREAHTQETQYF. For the CDR3, the DNA is TGTGCCAGCAGAGAGGCCCACACCCAAGAGACCCAGTACTTC.